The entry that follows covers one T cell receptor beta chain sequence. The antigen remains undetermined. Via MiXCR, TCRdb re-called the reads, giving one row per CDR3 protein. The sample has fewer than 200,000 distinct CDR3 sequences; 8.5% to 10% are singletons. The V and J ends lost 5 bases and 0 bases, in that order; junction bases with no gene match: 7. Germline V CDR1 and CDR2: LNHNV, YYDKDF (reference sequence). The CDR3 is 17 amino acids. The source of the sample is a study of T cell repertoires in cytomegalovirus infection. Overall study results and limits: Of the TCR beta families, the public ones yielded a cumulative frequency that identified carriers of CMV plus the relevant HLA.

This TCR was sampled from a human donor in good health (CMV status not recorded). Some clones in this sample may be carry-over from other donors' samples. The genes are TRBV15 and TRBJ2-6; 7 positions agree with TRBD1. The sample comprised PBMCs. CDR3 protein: CATSGGQAFSGANVLTF. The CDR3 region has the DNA TGTGCCACCAGCGGCGGACAGGCCTTCTCTGGGGCCAACGTCCTGACTTTC.